This T cell receptor beta chain was observed in a study of cytomegalovirus exposure and HLA in healthy donors. V lost 4 bases to trimming and J lost 5 bases, with 20 bases between them. The CDR3 consists of 16 residues. Germline V CDR1 and CDR2: MNHEY, SMNVEV (reference sequence). General study findings and limits: Exclusion applied to some V segments, including TRBV6-2 and TRBV6-3, as they were indistinguishable. In a later analysis, DRB1 alleles had the most associated TCRs; HLA-C alleles the fewest. Previously analyzed data showed that most TCR beta V segments were productive at a frequency of about 87% or about 30%. Later analysis found that TCR beta chains associated with HLA were more clonally expanded than other, equally common chains.

PCR used 60 Vbeta primers and 13 Jbeta primers. The data were produced by immunoSEQ multiplex PCR, yet TCRdb's version contains in-frame clones alone and is incomplete. The sample lists 170,000 or so clones; less than 90% were seen once. About this clone itself: What it recognizes is unknown.

The material sequenced was PBMCs. This receptor was identified in a woman aged 18-30 years in good health and CMV-seronegative. V usage is TRBV27 and J usage is TRBJ2-5; D is unclear. CDR3 DNA sequence: TGTGCCAGCAGTTCGATCGGCGCGTACACGCGGGAGACCCAGTACTTC. Translating gives CASSSIGAYTRETQYF.